A selection of T cell receptor beta chains follows, all from one sample in a study of cytomegalovirus exposure and HLA in healthy donors. Clones were sequenced by immunoSEQ multiplex PCR, and TCRdb holds only the in-frame ones, with some missing. The table lists more than 90,000 clones, roughly 79% of them singletons, with about 4% in the top ten. What was sequenced was PBMCs. These receptors were collected from a man aged 40-50 years in good health and CMV-seronegative. Both conserved end residues are part of each CDR3. D genes are given only for firm matches. Clone size is shown for a subset of rows, as once, few, many or a class of expanded clone.

v_call	clone_size	d_call	j_call	cdr3_nt	cdr3_aa
TRBV11-2	.	TRBD1	TRBJ1-4	TGTGCCAGCAGCTTAGGGACAGGGTTTGAAAAACTGTTTTTT	CASSLGTGFEKLFF
TRBV13	.	.	TRBJ1-6	TGTGCCAGCAGCTTAATAGCTTCACCCCTCCACTTT	CASSLIASPLHF
TRBV27	.	TRBD1	TRBJ2-2	TGTGCCAGCAGTCTCCTCCCTCGGACAGGGGGACCAGGGGAGCTGTTTTTT	CASSLLPRTGGPGELFF
TRBV16	.	.	TRBJ2-5	TGTGCCAGCAGCAAATGGGAGGCTGGGGGCCAAGAGACCCAGTACTTC	CASSKWEAGGQETQYF
TRBV9	.	.	TRBJ2-6	TGTGCCAGCAGCGTAGAAGCGGTTGGGGCCAACGTCCTGACTTTC	CASSVEAVGANVLTF
TRBV7-2	.	.	TRBJ2-5	TGTGCCAGCAGCTTAGCCTCATTGTGGACATCAGAGACCCAGTACTTC	CASSLASLWTSETQYF
TRBV6-1	.	.	TRBJ2-1	TGTGCCAGCAGGTGGGGGGGGCCGGCCGATGAGCAGTTCTTC	CASRWGGPADEQFF
TRBV6-5	.	.	TRBJ2-3	TGTGCCAGCAGTTACCGCCACCTTGGAGGAGATACGCAGTATTTT	CASSYRHLGGDTQYF
TRBV29-1	once	.	TRBJ1-5	TGCAGCGTTCGGGGGGGGGATAGCAATCAGCCCCAGCATTTT	CSVRGGDSNQPQHF
TRBV21-1	.	.	TRBJ1-6	TGTGCCAGCAGCAAAGGCAACCCAGGTTCACCCCTCCACTTT	CASSKGNPGSPLHF
TRBV30	.	.	TRBJ1-2	TGTGCCTGGAGTACTGACAGCTCCTATGGCTACACCTTC	CAWSTDSSYGYTF